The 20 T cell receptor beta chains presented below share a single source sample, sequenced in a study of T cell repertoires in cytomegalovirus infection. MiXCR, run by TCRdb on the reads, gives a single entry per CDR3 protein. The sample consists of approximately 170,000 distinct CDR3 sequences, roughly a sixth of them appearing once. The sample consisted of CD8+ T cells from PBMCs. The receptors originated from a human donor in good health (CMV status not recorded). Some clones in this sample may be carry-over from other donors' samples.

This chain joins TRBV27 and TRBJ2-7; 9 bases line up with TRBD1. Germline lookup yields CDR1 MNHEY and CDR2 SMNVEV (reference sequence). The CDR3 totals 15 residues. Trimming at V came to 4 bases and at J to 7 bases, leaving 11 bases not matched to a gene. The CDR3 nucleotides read TGTGCCAGCAGTTGGGCCGGGACAGGGCAAGGTGAGCAGTACTTC. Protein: CASSWAGTGQGEQYF.

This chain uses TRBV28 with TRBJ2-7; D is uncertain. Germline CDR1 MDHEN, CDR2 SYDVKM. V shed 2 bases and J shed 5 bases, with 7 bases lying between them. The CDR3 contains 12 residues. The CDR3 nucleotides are TGTGCCAGCAGTTTACCGTACAACGAGCAGTACTTC. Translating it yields CASSLPYNEQYF.

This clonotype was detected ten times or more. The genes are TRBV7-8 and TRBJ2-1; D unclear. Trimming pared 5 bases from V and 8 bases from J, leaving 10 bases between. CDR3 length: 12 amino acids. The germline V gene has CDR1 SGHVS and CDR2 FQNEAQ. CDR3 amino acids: CASSPDRDEQFF. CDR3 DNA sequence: TGTGCCAGCAGCCCAGATAGGGATGAGCAGTTCTTC.

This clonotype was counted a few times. The CDR3 here is CASTGTGGPNVLTF. The CDR3 bases are TGTGCCAGCACCGGGACAGGGGGCCCCAACGTCCTGACTTTC. The chain uses TRBV28 and TRBJ2-6; 12 bases fit TRBD1. The CDR3 has 14 residues. Looked up from germline, CDR1 is MDHEN and CDR2 is SYDVKM. V lost 7 bases to trimming and J lost 8 bases; unmatched junction nucleotides: 3.

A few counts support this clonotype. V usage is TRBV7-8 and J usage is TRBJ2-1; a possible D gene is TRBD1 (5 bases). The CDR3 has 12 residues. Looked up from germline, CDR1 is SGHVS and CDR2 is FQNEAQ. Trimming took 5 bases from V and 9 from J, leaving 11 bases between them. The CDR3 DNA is TGTGCCAGCAGCCTGACGACAGTTGAGCAGTTCTTC. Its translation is CASSLTTVEQFF.

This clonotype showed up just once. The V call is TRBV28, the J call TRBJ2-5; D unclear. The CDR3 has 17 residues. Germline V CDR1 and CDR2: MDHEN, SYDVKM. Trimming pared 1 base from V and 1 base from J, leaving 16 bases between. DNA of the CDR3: TGTGCCAGCAGTTTATATCCCTCTCGAGACCGCCAAGAGACCCAGTACTTC. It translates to CASSLYPSRDRQETQYF.

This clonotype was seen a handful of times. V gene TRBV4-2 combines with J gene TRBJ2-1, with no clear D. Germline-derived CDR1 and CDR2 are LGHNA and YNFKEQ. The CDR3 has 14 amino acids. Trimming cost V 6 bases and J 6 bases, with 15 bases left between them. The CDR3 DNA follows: TGTGCCAGCAGTTCCCGGATCTACGGCAATGAGCAGTTCTTC. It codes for CASSSRIYGNEQFF.

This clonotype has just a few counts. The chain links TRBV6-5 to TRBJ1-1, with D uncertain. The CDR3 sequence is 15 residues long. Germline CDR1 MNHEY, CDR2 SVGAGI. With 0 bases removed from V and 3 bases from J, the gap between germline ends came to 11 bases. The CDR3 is CASSYSFVRDTEAFF. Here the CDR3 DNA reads TGTGCCAGCAGTTACTCATTTGTCCGGGACACTGAAGCTTTCTTT.

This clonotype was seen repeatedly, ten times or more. The CDR3 sequence is CASSQDPPYGSYYEQYF. The CDR3 DNA is TGTGCCAGCAGCCAAGATCCCCCTTACGGTAGTTACTACGAGCAGTACTTC. The chain links TRBV14 to TRBJ2-7; no clear D gene. In germline, CDR1 is SGHDN, CDR2 FVKESK. V lost 0 bases to trimming and J lost 3 bases, with 18 bases between them. CDR3 size: 17 residues.

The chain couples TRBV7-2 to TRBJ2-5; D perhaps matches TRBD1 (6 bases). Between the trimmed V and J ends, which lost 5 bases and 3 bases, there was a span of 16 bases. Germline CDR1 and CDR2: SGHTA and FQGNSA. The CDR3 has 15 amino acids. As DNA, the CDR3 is TGTGCCAGCAGCGCCCGCGGACAGAACGAAGAGACCCAGTACTTC. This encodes CASSARGQNEETQYF.

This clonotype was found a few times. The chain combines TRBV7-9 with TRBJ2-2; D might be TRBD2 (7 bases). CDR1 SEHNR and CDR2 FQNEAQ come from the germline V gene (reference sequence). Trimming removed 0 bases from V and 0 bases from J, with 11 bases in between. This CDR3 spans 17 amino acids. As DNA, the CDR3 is TGTGCCAGCAGCTTAGCAGGGGGGGCCGCGAACACCGGGGAGCTGTTTTTT. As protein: CASSLAGGAANTGELFF.

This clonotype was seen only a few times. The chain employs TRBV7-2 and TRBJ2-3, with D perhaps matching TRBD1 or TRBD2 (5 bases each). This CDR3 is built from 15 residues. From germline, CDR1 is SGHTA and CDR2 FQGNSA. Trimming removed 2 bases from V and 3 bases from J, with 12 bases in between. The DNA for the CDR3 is TGTGCCAGCAGCTTAACCCGGGGACCGACAGATACGCAGTATTTT. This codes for CASSLTRGPTDTQYF.

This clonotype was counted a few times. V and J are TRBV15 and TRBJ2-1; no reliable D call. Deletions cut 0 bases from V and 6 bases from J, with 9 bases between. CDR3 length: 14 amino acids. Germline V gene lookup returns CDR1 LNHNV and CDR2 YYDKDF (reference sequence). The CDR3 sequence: CATSRDRRVNEQFF. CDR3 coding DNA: TGTGCCACCAGCAGAGATCGTCGGGTCAATGAGCAGTTCTTC.

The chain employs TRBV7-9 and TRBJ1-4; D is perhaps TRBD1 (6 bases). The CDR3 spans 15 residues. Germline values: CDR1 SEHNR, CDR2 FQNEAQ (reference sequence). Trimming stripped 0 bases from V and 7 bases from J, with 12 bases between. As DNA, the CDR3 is TGTGCCAGCAGCTTAGCGTGGGGGGCGCCTGAAAAACTGTTTTTT. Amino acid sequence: CASSLAWGAPEKLFF.

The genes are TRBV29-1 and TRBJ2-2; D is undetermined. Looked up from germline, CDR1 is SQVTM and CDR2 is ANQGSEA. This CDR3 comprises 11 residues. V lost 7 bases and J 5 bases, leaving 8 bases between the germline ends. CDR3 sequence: CSAWMTGELFF. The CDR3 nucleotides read TGCAGCGCATGGATGACCGGGGAGCTGTTTTTT.

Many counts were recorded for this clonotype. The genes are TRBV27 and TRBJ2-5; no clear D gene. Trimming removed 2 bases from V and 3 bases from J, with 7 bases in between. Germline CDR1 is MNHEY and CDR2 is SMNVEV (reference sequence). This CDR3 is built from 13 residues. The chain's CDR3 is CASSLRVEETQYF. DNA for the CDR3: TGTGCCAGCAGTTTAAGAGTTGAAGAGACCCAGTACTTC.

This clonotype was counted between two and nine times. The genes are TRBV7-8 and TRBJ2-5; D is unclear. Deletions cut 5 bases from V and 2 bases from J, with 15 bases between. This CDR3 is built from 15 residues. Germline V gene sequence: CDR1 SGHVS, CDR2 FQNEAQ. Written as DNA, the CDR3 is TGTGCCAGCAGCCCGAACAGACTGGTTCAAGAGACCCAGTACTTC. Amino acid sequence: CASSPNRLVQETQYF.

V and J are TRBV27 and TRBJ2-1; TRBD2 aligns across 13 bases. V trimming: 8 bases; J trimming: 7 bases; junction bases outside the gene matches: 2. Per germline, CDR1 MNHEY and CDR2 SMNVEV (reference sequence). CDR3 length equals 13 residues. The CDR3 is CASRLAGGNEQFF. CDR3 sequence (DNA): TGTGCCAGCCGACTAGCGGGAGGTAATGAGCAGTTCTTC.

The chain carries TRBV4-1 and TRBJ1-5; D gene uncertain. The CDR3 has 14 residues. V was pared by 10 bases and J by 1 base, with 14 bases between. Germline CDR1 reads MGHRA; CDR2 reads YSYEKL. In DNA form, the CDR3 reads TGCGCCACCCTTAGGGAAGTAAGCAATCAGCCCCAGCATTTT. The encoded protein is CATLREVSNQPQHF.

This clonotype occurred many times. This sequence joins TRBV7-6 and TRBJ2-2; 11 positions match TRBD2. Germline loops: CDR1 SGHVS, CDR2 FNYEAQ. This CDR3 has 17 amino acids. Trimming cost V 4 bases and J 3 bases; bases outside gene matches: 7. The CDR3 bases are TGTGCCAGCAGCTCACTAGCGGGAGCTGGATACACCGGGGAGCTGTTTTTT. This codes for CASSSLAGAGYTGELFF.